This TCR beta chain is drawn from a study of shared clonotypes between healthy human individuals (dated by TCRdb to the early 2020s). Notes on the research overall: Three men and two women, aged 18 to 49 years, made up the cohort. The study deeply sequenced blood TCR repertoires of several healthy adults to estimate repertoire size and the extent of clonotype sharing between individuals. For each donor, CD4 naive and CD4 memory were each run on three plates, CD8 naive on two plates, and CD8 memory on one plate. Libraries were prepared and TCR repertoires were sequenced by different laboratories using diverse techniques, in order to increase sequencing depth and limit assay-specific biases. Each donor's leukapheresis produced roughly between roughly 0.94 and 9.5 billion PBMCs.

Overall results and qualifications from the work: Incomplete sequencing was indicated by rarefaction of sorted-subset datasets, despite the large sequencing depth. Sampling was restricted to blood, and TCR repertoires in tissues likely differ from the TCR repertoires found in blood. Based on pairwise subsampling, the degree of clonotype sharing among donors was expected to be affected by sequencing depth. Because the study included a small number of donors, the genetic and exposure-history diversity represented was limited. Larger estimated clonotype richness was generally found for naive subsets than for memory subsets. Sharing across a handful of donors was observed for around 5% of naive CD4, under 4% of naive CD8, about 2.5% of memory CD4, and roughly 0.43% of memory CD8 clonotypes. Clonotypes shared by all four sorted-subset donors showed higher generation probabilities than non-shared clonotypes.

Relative to germline, V is missing 1 base and J is missing 4 bases, with 3 bases of the junction outside any gene match. For CDR1 and CDR2, the germline V gene lists SGHTA and FQGNSA. The CDR3 measures 15 amino acids from cysteine to phenylalanine. Only the CDR3 region is kept as DNA, spanning 45 bases read in frame from base 1. The donors were healthy, HIV-negative adults who had no recently reported acute infections or vaccinations. Every donor was a Caucasian adult residing in Nashville, Tennessee, USA. CD4+ T cells were enriched by magnetic negative selection; naive cells were then positively selected on CD45RA, and the negative fraction formed the memory subset. Blood was collected by leukapheresis, and PBMCs were isolated by Ficoll-Histopaque density gradient centrifugation and then cryopreserved in liquid nitrogen vapor phase. Analytical flow cytometry was used to check the purity and quantity of each magnetically sorted T cell population. Each sorted fraction had its genomic DNA isolated and then quantified by UV absorbance on a Nanodrop 2000c.

TCR CDR3 regions were amplified from genomic DNA by multiplex PCR using the deep immunoSEQ assay. Extracted genomic DNA from each cell subset was distributed evenly across all wells of several immunoSEQ 96-well plates, and each plate was treated as a replicate. Each replicate PCR for sorted subsets received approximately 220 ng genomic DNA, equal to 30,000 or so T cell genomes. Purified libraries were measured with a Qubit 3.0 fluorometer, size-checked on a Bioanalyzer 2100, and measured again with the KAPA Library Quantification kit. A separate single-read 150-cycle Illumina NextSeq 550 flow cell was used to sequence each immunoSEQ 96-well plate. Per the original workflow: The immunoSEQ output contained only junctional sequences without quality scores, so filtering could not match that applied to full-length reads. To assign V/J genes and CDR3, sequences were annotated using PyIR, a Python wrapper for IgBLAST v1.9, with IMGT germline references. Any read was removed if the V/J assignment was weak (E-value above 1e-6), the CDR3 was missing, or the read contained stop codons, out-of-frame junctions, or ambiguous translated residues. V3J clonotypes were defined as sequences sharing an identical inferred V gene, J gene, and CDR3 amino acid sequence. The percentage overlap between two repertoires was calculated by dividing the number of shared unique clonotypes by the size of the smaller repertoire. Repertoire richness was assessed with RTK rarefaction, the Chao1 estimator, and Recon v2.1 estimates of unobserved clonotypes. Generation probabilities for all TCRbeta clonotypes obtained by the gDNA method from four donors were computed using OLGA. TCRdb re-hosts the immuneACCESS table, in-frame sequences only. Its copies lack some clones; in the studies checked, an unresolved V gene accounts for under half of them, and the cause for the rest is not known. The V and J calls and clone size come from that table; D and trimming were worked out from the DNA. The sample has just over 2,000,000 clones on record, roughly 94% of them singletons. Clones ranked in the top ten supply about 0.13% of the sample.

Concerning this clone itself: What this receptor recognizes is not known. No clone much larger than this one lies a single base away; base qualities are absent.

The rearranged segments are TRBV7-2 and TRBJ2-7; 11 bases in the junction line up with TRBD2. The TCR was taken from a young man in good health. Sequenced material: naive CD4+ T cells sorted from blood. The cell subset or site label, as the study defines it: CD45RA+ positively selected. In nucleotides, the sequence is TGTGCCAGCAGCTTAGTACTAGCGGGGGTATACGAGCAGTACTTC. Its coded protein is CASSLVLAGVYEQYF.